The clone carrying this TCR beta chain was seen a single time. This entry belongs to a study of blood T cell repertoires in COVID-19. As for the study in general: Samples representing acute and convalescent COVID-19 were sourced from the United States, Italy and Spain. From T cells, B-cell-depleted T cells, or PBMCs came the material, which was cDNA or gDNA.

Germline V CDR1 and CDR2: LNHDA, SQIVND (reference sequence). The CDR3 spans 14 residues. Original processing methods: Scientists estimated how many nucleated cells there were by amplifying reference gene primers. Assay used: immunoSEQ multiplex PCR; TCRdb lists only in-frame clones, some missing. V, J and clone size reflect that table, while D and trimming were determined from the DNA. Of around 150,000 clones listed, roughly nine tenths are singletons. The sequence derives from a man aged 60 to 75 with acute or convalescent COVID-19. The sequenced material came from peripheral blood. V and J are TRBV19 and TRBJ1-5, with D possibly matching TRBD1 (6 bases). The CDR3 DNA sequence: TGTGGTACCGGACAGCCTTATAGCAATCAGCCCCAGCATTTT. Translated, it gives CGTGQPYSNQPQHF.